This TCR beta chain was sequenced for a study of blood T cell repertoires in COVID-19. Study background: Sites in the United States, Italy and Spain provided acute and convalescent COVID-19 samples. PBMCs, B-cell-depleted T cells, or T cells were the source of the cDNA or gDNA that made up the material.

Germline CDR1 is KGHSH and CDR2 is LQKENI. The V gene lost 3 bases and the J gene lost 4 bases, with 15 bases spanning the gap. The CDR3 totals 15 residues. This clone was recorded only once. Authors' processing steps: The authors estimated nucleated cell counts from reference gene primer amplification. Measured with immunoSEQ multiplex PCR; TCRdb has only the in-frame clones, and not every one. V, J and clone size reflect that table, while D and trimming were determined from the DNA. The sample holds roughly 330,000 clones, around nine tenths seen once. Sequencing was done on a sample of peripheral blood. The receptor's source is a woman between 45 and 65 years old with active or convalescent COVID-19. The gene calls are TRBV18 and TRBJ1-1; TRBD1 might be the D (5 bases). The CDR3: CASSPNTGGVTEAFF. CDR3 nucleotides: TGTGCCAGCTCACCTAACACCGGGGGTGTCACTGAAGCTTTCTTT.